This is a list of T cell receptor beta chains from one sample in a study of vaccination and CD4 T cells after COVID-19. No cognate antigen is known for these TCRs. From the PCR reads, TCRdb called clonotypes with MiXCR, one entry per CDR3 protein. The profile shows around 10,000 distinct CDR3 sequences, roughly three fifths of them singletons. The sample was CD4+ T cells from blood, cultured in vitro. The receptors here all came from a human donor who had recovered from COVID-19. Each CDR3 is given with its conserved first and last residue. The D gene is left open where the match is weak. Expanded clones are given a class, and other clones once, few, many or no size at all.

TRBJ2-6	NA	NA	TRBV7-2	CASSPGGGKSGANVLTF	TGTGCCAGCAGCCCAGGGGGAGGGAAGAGTGGGGCCAACGTCCTGACTTTC
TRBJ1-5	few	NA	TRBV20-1	CSAQASQGFNQPQHF	TGCAGTGCCCAAGCCTCACAGGGTTTTAATCAGCCCCAGCATTTT
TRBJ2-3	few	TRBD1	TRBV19	CASSINSLRGPSTDTQYF	TGTGCCAGTAGTATAAACTCCTTAAGGGGGCCCAGCACAGATACGCAGTATTTT
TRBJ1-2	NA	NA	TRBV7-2	CASSLNSPRRYTF	TGTGCCAGCAGCCTCAACAGCCCACGTCGCTACACCTTC
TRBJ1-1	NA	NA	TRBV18	CASSLNSQGNTEAFF	TGTGCCAGCTCCCTAAACTCGCAGGGAAACACTGAAGCTTTCTTT
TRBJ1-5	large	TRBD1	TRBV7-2	CASSLAIGRGQQPQHF	TGTGCCAGCAGCTTAGCGATCGGCAGGGGGCAACAGCCCCAGCATTTT
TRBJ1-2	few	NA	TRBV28	CASSPEEGWGYTF	TGTGCCAGCAGCCCCGAAGAGGGGTGGGGCTACACCTTC
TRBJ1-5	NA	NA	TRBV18	CASSPRVTGPEQPQHF	TGTGCCAGCTCACCAAGAGTAACAGGGCCTGAGCAGCCCCAGCATTTT
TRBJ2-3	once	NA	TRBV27	CASSLLAGASTDTQYF	TGTGCCAGCAGTTTATTGGCGGGGGCTAGCACAGATACGCAGTATTTT
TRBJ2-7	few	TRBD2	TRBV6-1	CASSERLAGGEQYF	TGTGCCAGCAGTGAGAGGCTAGCGGGAGGCGAGCAGTACTTC
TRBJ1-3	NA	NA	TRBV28	CAASGDGPGNTIYF	TGTGCCGCGTCGGGGGACGGACCTGGAAACACCATATATTTT
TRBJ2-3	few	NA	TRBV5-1	CASSLVQEDTQYF	TGCGCCAGCAGCTTGGTCCAGGAAGATACGCAGTATTTT
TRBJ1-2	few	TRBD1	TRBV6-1	CASRDRGPGYTF	TGTGCCAGCAGGGACAGGGGGCCTGGCTACACCTTC
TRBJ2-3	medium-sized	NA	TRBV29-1	CSVVGGATDTQYF	TGCAGCGTTGTGGGGGGGGCCACAGATACGCAGTATTTT
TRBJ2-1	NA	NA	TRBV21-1	CASSKTGGPSGKANEQFF	TGTGCCAGCAGCAAGACAGGGGGCCCTAGCGGGAAGGCGAATGAGCAGTTCTTC
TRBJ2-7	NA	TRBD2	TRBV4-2	CASSQDRGRGLYEQYF	TGTGCCAGCAGCCAAGATCGAGGGAGGGGCCTCTACGAGCAGTACTTC
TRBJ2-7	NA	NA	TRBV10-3	CAITPGRSYEQYF	TGTGCCATCACCCCGGGACGGTCCTACGAGCAGTACTTC
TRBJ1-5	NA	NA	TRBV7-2	CASSSPQPGNQPRHF	TGTGCCAGCAGCTCCCCGCAGCCGGGCAATCAGCCCCGGCATTTT
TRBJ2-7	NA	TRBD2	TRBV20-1	CSASLTSGSYEQYF	TGCAGTGCTAGCTTAACTAGCGGGAGTTACGAGCAGTACTTC
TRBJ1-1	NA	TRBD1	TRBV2	CASRSGQGTNTEAFF	TGTGCCAGCAGATCGGGACAGGGAACGAACACTGAAGCTTTCTTT
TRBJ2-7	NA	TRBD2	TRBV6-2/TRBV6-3	CASSYPFGTSGRGSEQYF	TGTGCCAGCAGTTACCCCTTTGGGACTAGCGGGAGAGGTTCCGAGCAGTACTTC
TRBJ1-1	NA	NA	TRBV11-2	CASSITGSTEAFF	TGTGCCAGCAGCATCACAGGGAGCACTGAAGCTTTCTTT
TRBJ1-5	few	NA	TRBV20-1	CSASPGGKGLIQPQHF	TGCAGTGCTTCCCCCGGGGGGAAGGGCCTTATTCAGCCCCAGCATTTT
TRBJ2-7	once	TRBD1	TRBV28	CASSPESGTGGNEQYF	TGTGCCAGCAGCCCGGAGAGCGGGACAGGGGGCAACGAGCAGTACTTC
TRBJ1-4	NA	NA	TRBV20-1	CSAPPQGRELFF	TGCAGTGCTCCCCCCCAGGGGCGCGAACTGTTTTTT
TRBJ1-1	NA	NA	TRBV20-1	CSARGAGWDTEAFF	TGCAGTGCTAGAGGGGCAGGATGGGACACTGAAGCTTTCTTT
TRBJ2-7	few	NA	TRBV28	CASTPLGTRDSYEQYF	TGTGCCAGCACCCCCCTCGGGACCCGGGACTCCTACGAGCAGTACTTC
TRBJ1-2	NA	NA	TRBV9	CASSVEWQGHGYTF	TGTGCCAGCAGCGTAGAGTGGCAGGGCCATGGCTACACCTTC
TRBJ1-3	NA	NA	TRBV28	CASVDSRSGNTIYF	TGTGCCAGCGTCGATAGCAGATCTGGAAACACCATATATTTT
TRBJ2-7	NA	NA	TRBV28	CASSLVSVEVEYF	TGTGCCAGCAGCCTAGTGTCAGTAGAAGTAGAGTACTTC
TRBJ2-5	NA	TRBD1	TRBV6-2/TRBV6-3	CASSALGTGVRETQYF	TGTGCCAGCAGTGCCCTCGGGACAGGGGTGCGGGAGACCCAGTACTTT
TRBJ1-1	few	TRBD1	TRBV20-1	CSARDRGQGAFGEAFF	TGCAGTGCTAGAGATAGGGGACAGGGGGCGTTCGGTGAAGCTTTCTTT
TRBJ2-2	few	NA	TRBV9	CASSPTGEPNTGELFF	TGTGCCAGCAGCCCTACAGGAGAGCCGAACACCGGGGAGCTGTTTTTT
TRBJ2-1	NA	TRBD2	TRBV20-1	CSARDRASGTTYNEQFF	TGCAGTGCTAGAGATCGGGCTAGCGGGACTACCTACAATGAGCAGTTCTTC
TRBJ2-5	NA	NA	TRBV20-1	CSAPRTGYRQETQYF	TGCAGTGCTCCTCGTACGGGCTACAGGCAAGAGACCCAGTACTTC
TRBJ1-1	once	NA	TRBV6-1	CASSVEPNTQIAFF	TGTGCCAGCAGTGTCGAGCCGAATACGCAGATAGCTTTCTTT
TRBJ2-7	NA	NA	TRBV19	CASKAGPERSKRGQYF	TGTGCCAGTAAAGCCGGGCCGGAGCGGTCTAAGAGGGGGCAGTACTTC
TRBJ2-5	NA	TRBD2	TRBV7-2	CASSRGLAGAETQYF	TGTGCCAGCAGCCGGGGACTAGCGGGGGCAGAGACCCAGTACTTC
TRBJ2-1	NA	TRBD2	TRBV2	CASTSSGGLYNEQFF	TGTGCCAGCACTTCCAGCGGGGGGCTCTACAATGAGCAGTTCTTC
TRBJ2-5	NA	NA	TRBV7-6	CASSLVGASPRETQYF	TGTGCCAGCAGCTTAGTCGGGGCAAGTCCGCGAGAGACCCAGTACTTC
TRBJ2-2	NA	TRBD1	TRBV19	CASTPRTGDTGELFF	TGTGCCAGTACCCCTCGGACAGGGGATACCGGGGAGCTGTTTTTT
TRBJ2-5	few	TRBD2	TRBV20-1	CSATLTSGEETQYF	TGCAGTGCGACTCTGACTAGCGGGGAAGAGACCCAGTACTTC
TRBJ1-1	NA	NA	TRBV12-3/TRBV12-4	CASSLAGESTEAFF	TGTGCCAGCAGTTTGGCAGGGGAGAGCACTGAAGCTTTCTTT
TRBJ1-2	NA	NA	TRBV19	CASGMGPGSLYGYTF	TGTGCCAGTGGTATGGGACCGGGCAGCCTATATGGCTACACCTTC
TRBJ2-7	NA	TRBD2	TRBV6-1	CASSQTSGGIPPYEQYF	TGTGCCAGCAGTCAAACTAGCGGGGGGATTCCACCCTACGAGCAGTACTTC
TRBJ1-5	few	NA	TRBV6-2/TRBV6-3	CASSYSRSNQPQHF	TGTGCCAGCAGTTACTCGCGGAGCAATCAGCCCCAGCATTTT
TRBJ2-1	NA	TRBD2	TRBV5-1	CASSLLAGENEQFF	TGCGCCAGCAGCTTACTAGCGGGAGAAAATGAGCAGTTCTTC
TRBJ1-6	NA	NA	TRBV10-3	CASSADHNSPLHF	TGTGCCAGCAGTGCAGACCACAATTCACCCCTCCACTTT
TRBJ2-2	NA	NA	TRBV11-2	CASTLLSRSTGELFF	TGTGCCAGCACACTCCTCTCTAGGTCCACCGGGGAGCTGTTTTTT
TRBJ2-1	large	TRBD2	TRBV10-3	CAIRLGREDEQFF	TGTGCCATCAGACTAGGTCGGGAGGATGAGCAGTTCTTC
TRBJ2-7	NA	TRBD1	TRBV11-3	CASSPGQGAYEQYF	TGTGCCAGCAGCCCGGGACAGGGGGCTTACGAGCAGTACTTC
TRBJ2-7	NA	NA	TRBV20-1	CSGHNGSSYEQYF	TGCAGTGGTCATAATGGGAGTTCCTACGAGCAGTACTTC
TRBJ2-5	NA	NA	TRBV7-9	CASSWTEETQYF	TGTGCCAGCAGCTGGACTGAAGAGACCCAGTACTTC
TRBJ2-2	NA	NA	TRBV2	CASISDTTNTGELFF	TGTGCCAGCATCTCAGACACAACGAACACCGGGGAGCTGTTTTTT